This T cell receptor beta chain originates from a study of cytomegalovirus exposure and HLA in healthy donors. Points from the study as a whole: It was about 150 TCR beta chains that were listed as cytomegalovirus-associated. Accounts indicate the classifier identified cytomegalovirus status with strong specificity and sensitivity. A later analysis found TCR association rates differed by HLA locus, highest for DRB1 and lowest for HLA-C.

CDR3 length: 12 residues. Germline lookup yields CDR1 MNHEY and CDR2 SVGAGI. V trimming: 8 bases; J trimming: 1 base; junction bases outside the gene matches: 2. PCR primers comprised 60 Vbeta and 13 Jbeta primers. Measured with immunoSEQ multiplex PCR; TCRdb has only the in-frame clones, and not every one. Of about 180,000 clones listed, just under 80% are singletons. This clone was observed a single time. The antigen remains undetermined. Sequenced sample: PBMCs. The chain carries TRBV6-5 and TRBJ2-7, with 7 bases lining up with TRBD1. The source is a man aged 25-45 years in good health and CMV-seronegative. CDR3 amino acids: CASHRGSYEQYF. CDR3 bases: TGTGCCAGCCACAGGGGTTCCTACGAGCAGTACTTC.